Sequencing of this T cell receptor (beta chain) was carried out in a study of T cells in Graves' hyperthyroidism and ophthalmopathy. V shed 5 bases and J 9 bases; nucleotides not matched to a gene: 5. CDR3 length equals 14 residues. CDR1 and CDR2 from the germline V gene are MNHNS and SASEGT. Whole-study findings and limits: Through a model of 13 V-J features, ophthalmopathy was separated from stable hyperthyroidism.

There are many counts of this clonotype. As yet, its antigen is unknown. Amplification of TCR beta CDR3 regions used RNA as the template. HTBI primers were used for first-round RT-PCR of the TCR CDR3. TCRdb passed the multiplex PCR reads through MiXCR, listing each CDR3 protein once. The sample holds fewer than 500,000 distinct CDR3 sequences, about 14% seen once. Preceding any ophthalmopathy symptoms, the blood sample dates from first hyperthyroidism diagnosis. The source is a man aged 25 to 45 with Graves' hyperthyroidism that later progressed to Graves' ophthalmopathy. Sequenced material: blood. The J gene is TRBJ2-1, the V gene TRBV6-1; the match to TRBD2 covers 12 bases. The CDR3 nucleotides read TGTGCCAGCAGTCCTAGCGGGGGGGCCCTTGAGCAGTTCTTC. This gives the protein CASSPSGGALEQFF.